These 20 T cell receptor beta chains were all obtained from the same sample, sequenced in a study of blood T cell repertoires in COVID-19 (dated by TCRdb to the early 2020s). The library came from the immunoSEQ multiplex PCR assay. TCRdb took over this immuneACCESS table, retaining in-frame rearrangements with V and J assigned. Such tables are incomplete; in checked studies, under half of the missing clones stem from an unresolved V gene, and the remainder is unexplained. Within this sample are about 94,000 clones, with 87% of them counted one time only. The ten largest clonotypes hold approximately 7.4% of the sample. The source material was peripheral blood. The receptors stem from a human donor with acute or convalescent COVID-19. The donor label of this sample is uncertain.

The V gene is TRBV19, the J gene TRBJ2-2; D uncertain. CDR3 length equals 16 residues. CDR1 LNHDA and CDR2 SQIVND come from the germline V gene (reference sequence). V lost 4 bases and J 4 bases, leaving 16 bases between the germline ends. The CDR3 is CASSKASFPGTGELFF. Written as DNA, the CDR3 is TGTGCCAGTAGTAAGGCGTCATTTCCGGGCACCGGGGAGCTGTTTTTT.

This sequence joins TRBV3-1 (or the pseudogene TRBV3-2) and TRBJ2-1; 9 nucleotides line up with TRBD1. The CDR3 sequence is 18 residues long. The V segment lost 4 bases and the J segment 6 bases; nucleotides outside the gene matches: 16. The germline gives CDR1 LGHDT, CDR2 YNNKEL (reference sequence). The DNA of the CDR3 is TGTGCCAGCAGCCGGTACATCTTTCGACAGGGGGATATCAATGAGCAGTTCTTC. It codes for CASSRYIFRQGDINEQFF.

The genes are TRBV28 and TRBJ1-1; 9 nucleotides match TRBD1. The CDR3 loop spans 14 amino acids. V lost 6 bases and J lost 0; bases outside the gene matches: 2. Germline V gives CDR1 MDHEN, CDR2 SYDVKM. This CDR3 reads CASRQGALNTEAFF. DNA for the CDR3: TGTGCCAGCAGACAGGGGGCTCTGAACACTGAAGCTTTCTTT.

V usage is TRBV5-1 and J usage is TRBJ2-3, with TRBD1 matching over 8 bases. V gave up 5 bases and J gave up 0 bases; unmatched junction bases: 8. This CDR3 spans 16 amino acids. Germline CDR1 is SGHRS and CDR2 is YFSETQ. In DNA, the CDR3 is TGCGCCAGCAGTCTGGCAGGGGGCGCGAGCACAGATACGCAGTATTTT. Its translation: CASSLAGGASTDTQYF.

This clone was seen only a few times. The chain uses TRBV21-1 and TRBJ1-2; the D segment call TRBD1 is taken from the table without a DNA check. TRBV21-1 is labeled a pseudogene. This CDR3 is 15 amino acids long. The CDR3 here is CASSKGFQGARGYTF. CDR3 sequence (DNA): TGTGCCAGCAGCAAAGGTTTTCAAGGGGCCAGGGGCTACACCTTC.

The sample holds one count of this clone. The genes are TRBV10-2 and TRBJ2-7; D ambiguous. The CDR3 is 15 residues long. Trimming removed 2 bases from V and 3 bases from J, with 14 bases in between. The germline CDR1 and CDR2 sequences are WSHSY and SAAADI. The CDR3 protein is CASSELGSSRYEQYF. CDR3 nucleotide sequence: TGCGCCAGCAGTGAGCTAGGATCCTCACGCTACGAGCAGTACTTC.

The chain couples TRBV28 to TRBJ1-5, with D uncertain. The germline CDR1 and CDR2 sequences are MDHEN and SYDVKM. This CDR3 is built from 16 residues. V shed 0 bases and J shed 0 bases, with 9 bases lying between them. CDR3 sequence reads: CASSLWQRYSNQPQHF. CDR3 DNA sequence: TGTGCCAGCAGTTTATGGCAGAGGTATAGCAATCAGCCCCAGCATTTT.

The genes are TRBV11-2 and TRBJ2-2; 13 bases line up with TRBD2. Unmatched junction bases numbered 5, after V lost 0 bases and J lost 4 bases. Germline CDR1 SGHAT, CDR2 FQNNGV. The CDR3 length is 18 residues. DNA of the CDR3: TGTGCCAGCAGCTTAGACGCAGGACTAGCGGGGGTCACCGGGGAGCTGTTTTTT. This encodes CASSLDAGLAGVTGELFF.

The V gene is TRBV10-2, the J gene TRBJ2-4, with D maybe TRBD1 (6 bases). Germline CDR1 WSHSY, CDR2 SAAADI. CDR3 length: 17 amino acids. V shed 10 bases and J shed 0 bases, with 22 bases lying between them. CDR3 nucleotides: TGCGCCACCAGGGGCCCCCAGAACCACCTAGCCAAAAACATTCAGTACTTC. Encoded protein: CATRGPQNHLAKNIQYF.

CDR3 in DNA: TGTGCCAGCAGCCTTGGGCGGGCGCAGTATTTT. Translation: CASSLGRAQYF. V is TRBV6-2 or TRBV6-3 and J is TRBJ2-3; TRBD2 might be the D (5 bases). The germline V and J ends were trimmed by 6 bases and 10 bases, with 11 bases remaining between them. This CDR3 region has 11 residues. Germline values: CDR1 MNHEY, CDR2 SVGEGT.

V usage is TRBV2 and J usage is TRBJ2-1, with D maybe TRBD2 (5 bases). The germline CDR1 and CDR2 sequences are SNHLY and FYNNEI. The CDR3 length is 13 residues. V lost 3 bases to trimming and J lost 8 bases, with 11 bases between them. CDR3 bases: TGTGCCAGCAGTGAGGCGGGCTGGTATGAGCAGTTCTTC. Its protein product is CASSEAGWYEQFF.

The chain links TRBV4-1 to TRBJ1-3; tentative D call: TRBD1 (5 bases). The CDR3 covers 17 residues. Germline V gives CDR1 MGHRA, CDR2 YSYEKL. V was shortened by 1 base and J by 4 bases, with 17 bases between the two germline ends. The CDR3 DNA reads TGCGCCAGCAGCCAAGGGGAAGCTCAGGGTCCCGGAAACACCATATATTTT. This codes for CASSQGEAQGPGNTIYF.

The J gene is TRBJ2-7, the V gene TRBV7-9; the match to TRBD2 covers 8 bases. This CDR3 contains 15 residues. Trimming cost V 3 bases and J 4 bases; bases outside gene matches: 8. CDR1 and CDR2 (germline): SEHNR, FQNEAQ (reference sequence). In nucleotides, the CDR3 is TGTGCCAGCAGCTTGGGAAGCGGGGGCTGGTACGAGCAGTACTTC. Residues: CASSLGSGGWYEQYF.

V and J are TRBV6-2 or TRBV6-3 and TRBJ2-1; 10 nucleotides line up with TRBD2. In germline, CDR1 is MNHEY, CDR2 SVGEGT. The CDR3 length is 14 residues. V gave up 4 bases and J gave up 12 bases; unmatched junction bases: 9. CDR3 DNA: TGTGCCAGCAGTTCAGAAACACAGCGGGGGGGGCAGTTCTTC. Encoded protein: CASSSETQRGGQFF.

The chain recombines TRBV7-2 with TRBJ2-5; weak D call: TRBD1 (6 bases). Trimming pared 2 bases from V and 10 bases from J, leaving 14 bases between. Germline CDR1 reads SGHTA; CDR2 reads FQGNSA. This CDR3 region has 13 residues. As DNA, the CDR3 is TGTGCCAGCAGCTTAAGGTCAGGGGATGTCCAGTACTTC. This encodes CASSLRSGDVQYF.

This clone occurred a few times. The genes are TRBV19 and TRBJ1-5; TRBD1 matches 8 bases. The CDR3 totals 17 residues. CDR1 is LNHDA, CDR2 SQIVND, per germline (reference sequence). The junction had 10 bases not matched to a gene; V was cut back by 4 bases and J by 2 bases. The CDR3 DNA reads TGTGCCAGTAGTACCTTAGGACAGGGCGTGGGCAATCAGCCCCAGCATTTT. Encoded protein: CASSTLGQGVGNQPQHF.

This chain links TRBV5-6 with TRBJ2-1, with D hard to call. The CDR3 is made up of 14 amino acids. Between the trimmed V and J ends, which lost 0 bases and 2 bases, there was a span of 6 bases. Germline assignment: CDR1 SGHDT and CDR2 YYEEEE. This CDR3 is CASSLAGPYNEQFF. CDR3 coding DNA: TGTGCCAGCAGCTTGGCAGGTCCCTACAATGAGCAGTTCTTC.

The V call is TRBV24-1, the J call TRBJ2-7, with a possible D match to TRBD2 (6 bases). The CDR3 runs 15 residues. Between the trimmed V and J ends, which lost 4 bases and 0 bases, there was a span of 12 bases. Germline V gene data show CDR1 as KGHDR and CDR2 as SFDVKD. The DNA for the CDR3 is TGTGCCACCAGTGACGGGGGAGCGGGCTCCTACGAGCAGTACTTC. Amino acids: CATSDGGAGSYEQYF.

This clone has just one count. The chain's CDR3 is CATSRDRGQGTGYTF. CDR3 DNA: TGTGCCACCAGCAGAGATCGAGGACAGGGGACTGGCTACACCTTC. This chain connects TRBV15 to TRBJ1-2, with 9 bases fitting TRBD1. Germline V gene data show CDR1 as LNHNV and CDR2 as YYDKDF (reference sequence). The ends lost 0 bases at V and 7 bases at J; junction bases unmatched: 6. This CDR3 has 15 amino acids.

The CDR3 nucleotides are TGCGCCAGCAGCATTAACAGGGAATGGCAGCCCCAGCATTTT. This encodes CASSINREWQPQHF. The V call is TRBV4-3, the J call TRBJ1-5; D possibly corresponds to TRBD1 (6 bases). The V end lost 5 bases, the J end lost 7 bases, and 15 bases lay between the germline ends. Germline CDR1 LGHNA, CDR2 YSLEER. The CDR3 length is 14 residues.